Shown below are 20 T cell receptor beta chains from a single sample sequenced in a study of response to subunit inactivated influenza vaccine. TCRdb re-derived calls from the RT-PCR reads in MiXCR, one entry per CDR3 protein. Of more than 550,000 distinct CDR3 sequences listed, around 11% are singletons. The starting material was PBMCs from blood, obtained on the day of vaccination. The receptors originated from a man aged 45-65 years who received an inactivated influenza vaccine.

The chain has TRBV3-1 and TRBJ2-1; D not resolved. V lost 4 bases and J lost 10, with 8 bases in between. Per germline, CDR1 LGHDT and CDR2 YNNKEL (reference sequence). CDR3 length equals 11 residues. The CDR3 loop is CASSPGPEQFF. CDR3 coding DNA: TGTGCCAGCAGCCCCGGACCCGAGCAGTTCTTC.

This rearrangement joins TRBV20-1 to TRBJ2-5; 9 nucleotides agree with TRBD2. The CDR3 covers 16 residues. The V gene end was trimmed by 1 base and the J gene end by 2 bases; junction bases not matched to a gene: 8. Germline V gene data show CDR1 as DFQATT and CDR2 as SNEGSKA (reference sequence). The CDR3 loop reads CSARVFSGGSQETQYF. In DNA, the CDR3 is TGCAGTGCTAGAGTTTTTAGCGGGGGATCACAAGAGACCCAGTACTTC.

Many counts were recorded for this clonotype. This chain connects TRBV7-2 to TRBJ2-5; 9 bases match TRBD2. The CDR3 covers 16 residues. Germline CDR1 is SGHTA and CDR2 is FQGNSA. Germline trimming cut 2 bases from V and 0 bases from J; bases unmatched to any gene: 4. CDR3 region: CASSLSTSGYQETQYF. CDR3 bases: TGTGCCAGCAGCTTATCGACTAGCGGCTACCAAGAGACCCAGTACTTC.

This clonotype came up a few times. The CDR3 spells CASSGIGTADGYTF. DNA of the CDR3: TGTGCCAGCAGCGGGATAGGGACGGCGGATGGCTACACCTTC. The J gene is TRBJ1-2, the V gene TRBV2, with D perhaps TRBD1 (5 bases). CDR1 is SNHLY and CDR2 is FYNNEI in the germline V gene. Trimming took off 6 bases at V and 6 bases at J, with 17 bases between the two ends. This CDR3 is built from 14 residues.

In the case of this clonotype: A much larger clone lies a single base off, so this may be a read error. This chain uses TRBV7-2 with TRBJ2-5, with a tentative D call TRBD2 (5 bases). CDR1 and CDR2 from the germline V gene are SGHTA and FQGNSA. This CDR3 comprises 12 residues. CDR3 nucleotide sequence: TGTGACAGCAGCTTAGAGCGGCAGACCCAGTACTTC. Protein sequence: CDSSLERQTQYF. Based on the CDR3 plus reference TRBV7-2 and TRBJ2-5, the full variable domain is GAGVSQSPSNKVTEKGKDVELRCDPISGHTALYWYRQSLGQGLEFLIYFQGNSAPDKSGLPSDRFSAERTGGSVSTLTIQRTQQEDSAVYLCDSSLERQTQYFGPGTRLLVL.

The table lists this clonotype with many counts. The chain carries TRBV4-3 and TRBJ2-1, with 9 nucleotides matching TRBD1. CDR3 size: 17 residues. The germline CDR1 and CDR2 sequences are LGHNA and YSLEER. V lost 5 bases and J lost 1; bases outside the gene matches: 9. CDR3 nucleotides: TGCGCCAGCAGCTTCTCCCCCGGGACAGGGTCCTACAATGAGCAGTTCTTC. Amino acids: CASSFSPGTGSYNEQFF.

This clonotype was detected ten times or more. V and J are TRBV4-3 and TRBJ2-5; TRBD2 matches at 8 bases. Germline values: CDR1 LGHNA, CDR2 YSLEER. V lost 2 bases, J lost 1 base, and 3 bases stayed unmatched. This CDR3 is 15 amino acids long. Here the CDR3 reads CASSQYSGTQETQYF. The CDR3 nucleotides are TGCGCCAGCAGCCAATATAGCGGGACCCAAGAGACCCAGTACTTC.

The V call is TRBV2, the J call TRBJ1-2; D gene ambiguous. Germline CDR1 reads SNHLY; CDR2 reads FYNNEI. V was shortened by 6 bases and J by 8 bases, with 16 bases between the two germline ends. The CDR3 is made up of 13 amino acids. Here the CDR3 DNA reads TGTGCCAGCAGCGGAAACCCAGGACGCGGCTACACCTTC. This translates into CASSGNPGRGYTF.

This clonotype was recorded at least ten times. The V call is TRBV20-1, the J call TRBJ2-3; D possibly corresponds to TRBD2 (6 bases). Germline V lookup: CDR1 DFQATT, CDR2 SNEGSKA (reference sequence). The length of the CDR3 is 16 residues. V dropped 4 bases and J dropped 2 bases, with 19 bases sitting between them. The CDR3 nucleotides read TGCAGTGCTACCATCTCCGGGACTCCCCTCACAGATACGCAGTATTTT. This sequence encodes CSATISGTPLTDTQYF.

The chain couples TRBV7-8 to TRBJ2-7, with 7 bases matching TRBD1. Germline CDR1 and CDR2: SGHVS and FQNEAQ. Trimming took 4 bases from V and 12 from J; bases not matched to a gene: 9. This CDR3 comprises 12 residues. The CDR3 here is CASSYVTGQLYF. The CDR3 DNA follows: TGTGCCAGCAGCTACGTAACGGGACAGCTGTACTTC.

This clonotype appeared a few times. The CDR3 region has the DNA TGCAGTGCTAGAGATAGGTTAGCGGGAGTCTACGAGCAGTACTTC. Protein sequence: CSARDRLAGVYEQYF. This chain connects TRBV20-1 to TRBJ2-7; 9 bases fit TRBD2. Germline V gives CDR1 DFQATT, CDR2 SNEGSKA (reference sequence). The CDR3 has 15 amino acids. Unmatched junction bases numbered 6, after V lost 0 bases and J lost 3 bases.

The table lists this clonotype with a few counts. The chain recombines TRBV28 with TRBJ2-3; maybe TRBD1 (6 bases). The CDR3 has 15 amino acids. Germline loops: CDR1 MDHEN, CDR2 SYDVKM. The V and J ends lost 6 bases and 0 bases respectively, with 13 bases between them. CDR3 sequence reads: CASRARGRSTDTQYF. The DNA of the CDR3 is TGTGCCAGCAGGGCCAGGGGAAGGAGCACAGATACGCAGTATTTT.

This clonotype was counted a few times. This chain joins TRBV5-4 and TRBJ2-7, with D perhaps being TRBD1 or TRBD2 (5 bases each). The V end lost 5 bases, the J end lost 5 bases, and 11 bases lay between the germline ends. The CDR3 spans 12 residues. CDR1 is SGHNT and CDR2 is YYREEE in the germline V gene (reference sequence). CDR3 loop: CASSRRDHEQYF. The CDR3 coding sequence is TGTGCCAGCAGTCGCAGGGACCACGAGCAGTACTTC.

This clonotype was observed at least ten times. The CDR3 region is CASSYRSYEQYF. The CDR3 DNA is TGTGCCAGCAGTTACCGCTCCTACGAGCAGTACTTC. The chain combines TRBV6-2 or TRBV6-3 with TRBJ2-7; D gene uncertain. The CDR3 length is 12 residues. Trimming took 2 bases from V and 0 from J, leaving 2 bases between them. CDR1 and CDR2 from the germline V gene are MNHEY and SVGEGT.

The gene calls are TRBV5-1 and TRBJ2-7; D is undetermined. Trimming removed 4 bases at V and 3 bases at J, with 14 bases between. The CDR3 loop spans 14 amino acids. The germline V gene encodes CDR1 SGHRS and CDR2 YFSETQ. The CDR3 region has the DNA TGCGCCAGCAGCATGACGACGATCGGCTACGAGCAGTACTTC. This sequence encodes CASSMTTIGYEQYF.

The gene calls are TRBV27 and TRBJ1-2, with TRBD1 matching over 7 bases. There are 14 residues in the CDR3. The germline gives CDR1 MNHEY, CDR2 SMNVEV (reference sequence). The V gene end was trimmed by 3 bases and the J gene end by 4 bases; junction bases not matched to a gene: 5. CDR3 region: CASSFYGTAYGYTF. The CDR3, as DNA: TGTGCCAGCAGTTTTTACGGGACAGCCTATGGCTACACCTTC.

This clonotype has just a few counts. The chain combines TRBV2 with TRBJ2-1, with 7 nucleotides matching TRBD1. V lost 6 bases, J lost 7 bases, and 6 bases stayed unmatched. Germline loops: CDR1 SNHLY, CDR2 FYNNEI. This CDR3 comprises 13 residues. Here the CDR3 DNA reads TGTGCCAGCAGAACAGGGGTGGGGAATGAGCAGTTCTTC. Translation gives CASRTGVGNEQFF.

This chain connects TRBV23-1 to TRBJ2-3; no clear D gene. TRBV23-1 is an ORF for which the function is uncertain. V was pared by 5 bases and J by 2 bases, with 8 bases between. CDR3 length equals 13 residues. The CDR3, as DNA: TGCGCCAGCAGTACCAGTTACACAGATACGCAGTATTTT. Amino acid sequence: CASSTSYTDTQYF.

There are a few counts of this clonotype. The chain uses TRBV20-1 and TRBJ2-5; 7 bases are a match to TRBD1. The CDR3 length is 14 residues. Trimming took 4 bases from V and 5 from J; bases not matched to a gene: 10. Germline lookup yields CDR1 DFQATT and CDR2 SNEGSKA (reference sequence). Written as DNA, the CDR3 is TGCAGTGCTATGGCTGGACAGGCGTATGAGACCCAGTACTTC. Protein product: CSAMAGQAYETQYF.

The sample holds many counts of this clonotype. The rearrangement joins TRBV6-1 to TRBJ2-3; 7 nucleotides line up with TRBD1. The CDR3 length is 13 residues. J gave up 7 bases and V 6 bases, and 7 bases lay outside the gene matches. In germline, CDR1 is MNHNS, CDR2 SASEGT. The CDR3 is CASSSNRGYTQYF. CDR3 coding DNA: TGTGCCAGCAGCTCCAACAGGGGTTATACGCAGTATTTT.